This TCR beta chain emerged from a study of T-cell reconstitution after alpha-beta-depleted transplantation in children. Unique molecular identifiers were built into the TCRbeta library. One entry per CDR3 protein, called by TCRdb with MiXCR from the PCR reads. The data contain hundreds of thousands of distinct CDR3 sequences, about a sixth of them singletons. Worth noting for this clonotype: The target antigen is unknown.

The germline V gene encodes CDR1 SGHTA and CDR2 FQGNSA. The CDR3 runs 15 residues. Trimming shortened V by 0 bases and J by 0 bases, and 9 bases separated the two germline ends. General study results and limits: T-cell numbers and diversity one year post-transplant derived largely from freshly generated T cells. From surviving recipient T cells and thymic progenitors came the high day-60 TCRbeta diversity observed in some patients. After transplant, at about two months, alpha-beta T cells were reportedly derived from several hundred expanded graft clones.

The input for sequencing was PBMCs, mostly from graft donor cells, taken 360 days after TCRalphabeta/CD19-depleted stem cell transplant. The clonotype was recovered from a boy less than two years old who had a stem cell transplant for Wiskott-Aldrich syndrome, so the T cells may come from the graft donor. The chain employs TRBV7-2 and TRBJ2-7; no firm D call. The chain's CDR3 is CASSLALVSSYEQYF. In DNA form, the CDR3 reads TGTGCCAGCAGCTTAGCCCTGGTGAGCTCCTACGAGCAGTACTTC.